Below, 25 T cell receptor beta chains from the same sample are listed, as sequenced in a study of shared clonotypes between healthy human individuals. Naivety among CD8 cells was defined by CD45RO negativity and positive CCR7 selection, thereby excluding terminally differentiated effector memory CD45RA+ cells. Sequencing used immunoSEQ multiplex PCR; TCRdb keeps in-frame clones, though not all of them. Counted here are roughly 2.1 million clones, roughly 91% occurring once; the ten biggest clones make up over 1.5%. The sequenced sample consisted of naive CD8+ T cells from PBMCs. All receptors derive from a man aged 18 to 29 in good health. Some clones in this sample may be carry-over from other donors' samples.

The J gene is TRBJ1-2, the V gene TRBV6-5; D unresolved. The length of the CDR3 is 14 residues. V was shortened by 0 bases and J by 5 bases, with 10 bases between the two germline ends. The germline V gene encodes CDR1 MNHEY and CDR2 SVGAGI. The CDR3 DNA sequence: TGTGCCAGCAGTTACTCGGGCAGCTATTATGGCTACACCTTC. It is translated as CASSYSGSYYGYTF.

For this clone: A much larger clonotype is one base distant, so this may be a read error. At the DNA level, this CDR3 is encoded by other sequences in the same sample as well. This rearrangement joins TRBV6-6 to TRBJ2-7; D is ambiguous. V shed 6 bases and J shed 0 bases, with 3 bases lying between them. The V gene's germline CDR1 is MNHNY and CDR2 SVGAGI (reference sequence). This CDR3 is built from 11 residues. The CDR3 DNA follows: TGTGCCAGCAGCCCCTCCTACGAGCAGTACTTC. Translation: CASSPSYEQYF.

This clone occurred a few times. CDR3 sequence reads: CASRGLAGDNEQFF. The CDR3 DNA sequence: TGTGCCAGCAGGGGACTAGCGGGGGACAATGAGCAGTTCTTC. This chain joins TRBV2 and TRBJ2-1, with TRBD2 matching 14 bases. J lost 5 bases, V lost 6 bases, and 0 bases had no gene match. The CDR3 is 14 residues long. CDR1 and CDR2 (germline): SNHLY, FYNNEI.

The rearrangement uses TRBV7-3 and TRBJ2-5, with D possibly being TRBD1 or TRBD2 (5 bases each). Germline V CDR1 and CDR2: SGHTA, FQGTGA. The V end lost 5 bases, the J end lost 4 bases, and 17 bases lay between the germline ends. This CDR3 is built from 15 residues. CDR3 nucleotides: TGTGCCAGCAGCCCCGGGGCAGGGAGAGGAGAGACCCAGTACTTC. Translating gives CASSPGAGRGETQYF. Variable domain in full (rest from reference TRBV7-3 and TRBJ2-5): GAGVSQTPSNKVTEKGKYVELRCDPISGHTALYWYRQSLGQGPEFLIYFQGTGAADDSGLPNDRFFAVRPEGSVSTLKIQRTERGDSAVYLCASSPGAGRGETQYFGPGTRLLVL.

Comments on this clone: The junction shows a germline mismatch at one end, possibly a read error. V gene TRBV27 combines with J gene TRBJ2-2; D may be TRBD2 (5 bases). Germline values: CDR1 MNHEY, CDR2 SMNVEV (reference sequence). The length of the CDR3 is 13 residues. CDR3 residues: CASSRRNSGELFF. The CDR3 DNA sequence: TGTGCCAGCAGCCGGAGGAACTCCGGGGAGCTGTTTTTT.

CDR3 amino acids: CASSDGLAGGWKNNEQFF. CDR3 coding DNA: TGTGCCAGCAGTGACGGACTAGCGGGAGGGTGGAAAAACAATGAGCAGTTCTTC. The chain couples TRBV6-1 to TRBJ2-1, with TRBD2 identical over 15 bases. The germline CDR1 and CDR2 sequences are MNHNS and SASEGT. The CDR3 extends over 18 amino acids. V shed 3 bases and J 5 bases; nucleotides not matched to a gene: 8.

This clone turned up a few times. The chain links TRBV29-1 to TRBJ1-1, with a tentative D call TRBD1 (5 bases). Deletions cut 4 bases from V and 1 base from J, with 16 bases between. The CDR3 length is 15 residues. CDR1 SQVTM and CDR2 ANQGSEA come from the germline V gene. The CDR3 DNA reads TGCAGCGTTGGCGGGGCAGGGAGGGGGAACACTGAAGCTTTCTTT. Translated, it gives CSVGGAGRGNTEAFF.

The rearrangement joins TRBV28 to TRBJ2-7, with 7 bases that match TRBD2. V shed 2 bases and J 3 bases; nucleotides not matched to a gene: 10. This CDR3 has 16 residues. The germline V gene has CDR1 MDHEN and CDR2 SYDVKM. Here the CDR3 DNA reads TGTGCCAGCAGTTTAAAAATGCTAGCGGCTATCTACGAGCAGTACTTC. The encoded protein is CASSLKMLAAIYEQYF.

The chain couples TRBV27 to TRBJ2-1, with 10 bases identical to TRBD2. V shed 6 bases, J shed 11 bases, and the junction held 16 bases outside the gene matches. Germline lookup yields CDR1 MNHEY and CDR2 SMNVEV (reference sequence). The CDR3 is made up of 16 amino acids. The chain's CDR3 is CASSPISGLAGDQQFF. CDR3 DNA sequence: TGTGCCAGCAGCCCGATTTCGGGGCTAGCGGGAGATCAGCAGTTCTTC.

This chain uses TRBV7-8 with TRBJ1-4; 9 bases align to TRBD1. V was pared by 5 bases and J by 8 bases, with 9 bases of the junction left unmatched. The germline V gene encodes CDR1 SGHVS and CDR2 FQNEAQ. The CDR3 consists of 15 residues. For the CDR3, the DNA is TGTGCCAGCAGCCCACAGGGGGCGCGGGAAGAAAAACTGTTTTTT. It translates to CASSPQGAREEKLFF.

The V call is TRBV6-1, the J call TRBJ1-5, with D unclear. V lost 1 base to trimming and J lost 7 bases, with 11 bases between them. Per germline, CDR1 MNHNS and CDR2 SASEGT. This CDR3 is built from 14 residues. The CDR3 nucleotides are TGTGCCAGCAGTGAAGGACACGATGGGCAGCCCCAGCATTTT. Protein: CASSEGHDGQPQHF.

This chain joins TRBV7-8 and TRBJ1-5; 10 bases match TRBD1. The V gene's germline CDR1 is SGHVS and CDR2 FQNEAQ. The CDR3 is 17 residues long. V dropped 5 bases and J dropped 4; count of bases not matched to a gene: 11. CDR3 bases: TGTGCCAGCAGCCTAAAAGGGGGACAGGGGCAGAATCAGCCCCAGCATTTT. It translates to CASSLKGGQGQNQPQHF.

The rearrangement links TRBV7-9 to TRBJ2-1; the match to TRBD2 covers 8 bases. Per the germline V gene, CDR1 is SEHNR and CDR2 is FQNEAQ (reference sequence). With V trimmed by 5 bases and J by 5 bases, 8 bases remained unmatched. This CDR3 has 15 residues. The CDR3 DNA follows: TGTGCCAGCAGCCAACAGACTAGCGAGCACAATGAGCAGTTCTTC. Protein product: CASSQQTSEHNEQFF.

V usage is TRBV2 and J usage is TRBJ1-1; D is unresolved. Germline loops: CDR1 SNHLY, CDR2 FYNNEI. This CDR3 comprises 12 residues. Trimming pared 6 bases from V and 6 bases from J, leaving 11 bases between. The CDR3 protein is CASSSLGAEAFF. The CDR3 DNA follows: TGTGCCAGCAGCTCTTTGGGCGCTGAAGCTTTCTTT.

This chain uses TRBV7-6 with TRBJ2-2; tentative D call: TRBD2 (5 bases). The germline CDR1 and CDR2 sequences are SGHVS and FNYEAQ. The V end lost 5 bases, the J end lost 4 bases, and 14 bases lay between the germline ends. CDR3 length equals 15 residues. CDR3 loop: CASSLTRVATGELFF. In DNA form, the CDR3 reads TGTGCCAGCAGCCTAACTAGGGTGGCCACCGGGGAGCTGTTTTTT. Supplemented by reference TRBV7-6 and TRBJ2-2, the full variable domain reads GAGVSQSPRYKVTKRGQDVALRCDPISGHVSLYWYRQALGQGPEFLTYFNYEAQQDKSGLPNDRFSAERPEGSISTLTIQRTEQRDSAMYRCASSLTRVATGELFFGEGSRLTVL.

The V gene is TRBV7-9, the J gene TRBJ2-7; TRBD2 agrees at 8 bases. CDR1 and CDR2 from the germline V gene are SEHNR and FQNEAQ (reference sequence). Germline trimming cut 1 base from V and 1 base from J; bases unmatched to any gene: 6. This CDR3 spans 16 amino acids. The CDR3 sequence is CASSLGVASGSYEQYF. Written as DNA, the CDR3 is TGTGCCAGCAGCTTAGGCGTCGCTAGCGGGTCCTACGAGCAGTACTTC.

The chain recombines TRBV6-5 with TRBJ2-5, with 14 bases lining up with TRBD2. This CDR3 spans 14 amino acids. CDR1 MNHEY and CDR2 SVGAGI come from the germline V gene. V dropped 8 bases and J dropped 5; count of bases not matched to a gene: 4. The chain's CDR3 is CASQTSGRVETQYF. CDR3 nucleotide sequence: TGTGCCAGCCAGACTAGCGGGAGGGTGGAGACCCAGTACTTC.

This sequence joins TRBV5-4 and TRBJ1-2; D is possibly TRBD1 (6 bases). Trimming shortened V by 0 bases and J by 6 bases, and 30 bases separated the two germline ends. The CDR3 has 20 residues. Germline CDR1 is SGHNT and CDR2 is YYREEE (reference sequence). CDR3 in DNA: TGTGCCAGCAGCTTGGCCGGTTGGGGGGCGTACGACCACCGAGAGGATGGCTACACCTTC. It yields the protein CASSLAGWGAYDHREDGYTF. The full variable domain, in which reference TRBV5-4 and TRBJ1-2 provide the parts outside the CDR3, is ETGVTQSPTHLIKTRGQQVTLRCSSQSGHNTVSWYQQALGQGPQFIFQYYREEENGRGNFPPRFSGLQFPNYSSELNVNALELDDSALYLCASSLAGWGAYDHREDGYTFGSGTRLTVV.

J is TRBJ1-3 and V is TRBV7-3, with D unresolved. The V end was cut by 1 base, the J end by 2 bases, with 12 bases between. This CDR3 region has 16 residues. Germline CDR1 SGHTA, CDR2 FQGTGA. As DNA, the CDR3 is TGTGCCAGCAGCTTAATCCGGGGAACGGCTGGAAACACCATATATTTT. Amino acid sequence: CASSLIRGTAGNTIYF.

The chain carries TRBV2 and TRBJ2-3, with D possibly TRBD2 on 7 matching bases. The CDR3 length is 17 residues. The germline CDR1 and CDR2 sequences are SNHLY and FYNNEI. V dropped 9 bases and J dropped 2 bases, with 24 bases sitting between them. CDR3 nucleotide sequence: TGTGCCAGAAGGGGGGGAAGGCAAGATCAAGCCACAGATACGCAGTATTTT. Translation: CARRGGRQDQATDTQYF.

The rearrangement uses TRBV4-3 and TRBJ2-1; the D gene is possibly TRBD2 (5 bases). Trimming pared 0 bases from V and 8 bases from J, leaving 8 bases between. Per germline, CDR1 LGHNA and CDR2 YSLEER. The CDR3 is 13 amino acids. The chain's CDR3 is CASSQDPEDEQFF. CDR3 nucleotides: TGCGCCAGCAGCCAAGATCCGGAGGATGAGCAGTTCTTC.

J is TRBJ2-7 and V is TRBV28, with a tentative D call TRBD2 (6 bases). V dropped 7 bases and J dropped 6 bases, with 19 bases sitting between them. The CDR3 sequence is 14 residues long. Per germline, CDR1 MDHEN and CDR2 SYDVKM. CDR3 DNA: TGTGCCAGCAACGGAGGGTGGTCAAAGACCGAGCAGTACTTC. Translation: CASNGGWSKTEQYF.

The CDR3 region is CASSVGQDVTFF. CDR3 in DNA: TGTGCCAGCAGCGTAGGACAGGACGTAACTTTCTTT. V gene TRBV9 combines with J gene TRBJ1-1; tentatively, D is TRBD1 (6 bases). V lost 0 bases to trimming and J lost 12 bases, with 12 bases between them. CDR1 SGDLS and CDR2 YYNGEE come from the germline V gene. The CDR3 consists of 12 residues.

The gene calls are TRBV7-8 and TRBJ2-4; maybe TRBD1 (6 bases). The V gene's germline CDR1 is SGHVS and CDR2 FQNEAQ. The length of the CDR3 is 17 residues. V lost 5 bases to trimming and J lost 0 bases, with 17 bases between them. In DNA, the CDR3 is TGTGCCAGCAGCCCTCGGACAGAACCCCAAGCCAAAAACATTCAGTACTTC. Translating it yields CASSPRTEPQAKNIQYF. The whole variable domain, filled in from reference TRBV7-8 and TRBJ2-4, reads GAGVSQSPRYKVAKRGQDVALRCDPISGHVSLFWYQQALGQGPEFLTYFQNEAQLDKSGLPSDRFFAERPEGSVSTLKIQRTQQEDSAVYLCASSPRTEPQAKNIQYFGAGTRLSVL.

The CDR3 DNA is TGTGCCAGCAGCCCGGACAGGGGCGAGGAAGCTTTCTTT. Translating it yields CASSPDRGEEAFF. The rearrangement joins TRBV7-2 to TRBJ1-1; TRBD1 aligns across 9 bases. The V segment lost 5 bases and the J segment 8 bases; nucleotides outside the gene matches: 6. The CDR3 is 13 amino acids. From germline, CDR1 is SGHTA and CDR2 FQGNSA.